The following is a T cell receptor beta chain sequence with its context. As yet, its antigen is unknown. The entry originates in a study of cytomegalovirus exposure and HLA in healthy donors. Study-level results: Analyses of presence and absence presupposed an approximately uniform sequencing depth across donors.

Vbeta (60) and Jbeta (13) primers were used in the PCR. Using immunoSEQ multiplex PCR, the repertoire was profiled, and TCRdb retains in-frame clones only, with some absent. Here the sample spans 180,000 or so clones, around nine tenths being singletons. V was shortened by 8 bases and J by 3 bases, with 13 bases between the two germline ends. Looked up from germline, CDR1 is SGHTA and CDR2 is FQGNSA. The CDR3 has 13 amino acids. The receptor's source is a woman aged 25 to 45 in good health and CMV-seronegative. The sample consisted of PBMCs. The genes are TRBV7-2 and TRBJ1-1, with D unresolved. The DNA for the CDR3 is TGTGCCAGCGCTCGCTCCGGGGACACTGAAGCTTTCTTT. Protein: CASARSGDTEAFF.